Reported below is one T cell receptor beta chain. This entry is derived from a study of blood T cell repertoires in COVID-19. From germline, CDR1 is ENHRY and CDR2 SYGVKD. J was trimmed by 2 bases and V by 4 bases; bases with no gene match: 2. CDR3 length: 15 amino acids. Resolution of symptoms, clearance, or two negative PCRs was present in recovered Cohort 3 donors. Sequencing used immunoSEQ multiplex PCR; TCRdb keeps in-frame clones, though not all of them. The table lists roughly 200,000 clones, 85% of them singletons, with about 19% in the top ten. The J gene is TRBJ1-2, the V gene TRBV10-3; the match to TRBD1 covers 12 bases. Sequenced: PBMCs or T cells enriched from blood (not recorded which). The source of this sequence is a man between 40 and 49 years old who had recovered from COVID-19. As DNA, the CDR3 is TGTGCCATCAGTGGGGGACAGGGGGCCAACTATGGCTACACCTTC. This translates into CAISGGQGANYGYTF.